This T cell receptor (beta chain) was recorded in a study of cytomegalovirus exposure and HLA in healthy donors. Background on the study: Across under 450 genotyped donors, about 80% landed in the Caucasian-associated ancestry cluster. Study outcomes and limitations: The Asian-associated ancestry cluster reportedly had fewer N-insertions than the roughly 720-donor mean in a later analysis. One variant, a missense change in DCLRE1C, was linked in a later analysis to TCR beta V- and J-gene trimming. An apparent linkage of common viral pathogens to several of the most significant clusters emerged in a later analysis.

This clone was seen a few times. Antigen specificity is unknown. The PCR made use of 60 Vbeta and 13 Jbeta primers. Profiled with immunoSEQ multiplex PCR; TCRdb holds only in-frame clones, not every one. Here the sample spans 150,000 or so clones, around 72% being singletons. Trimming removed 3 bases from V and 0 bases from J, with 9 bases in between. The germline V gene has CDR1 SGHVS and CDR2 FQNEAQ. The CDR3 is made up of 15 amino acids. Material for sequencing was PBMCs. V usage is TRBV7-8 and J usage is TRBJ1-5, with D perhaps matching TRBD1 (5 bases). The TCR originated in a man aged 18-30 years in good health and CMV-seropositive. CDR3 nucleotides: TGTGCCAGCAGCTTCGGGGACTATAGCAATCAGCCCCAGCATTTT. Translated: CASSFGDYSNQPQHF.